The 10 T cell receptor beta chains presented below share a single source sample, sequenced in a study of technical replicates of blood from several donors. Clones were sequenced by immunoSEQ multiplex PCR, and TCRdb holds only the in-frame ones, with some missing. The data contain 11,000 to 15,000 clones, roughly 87% of them singletons. The sample was PBMCs. The receptors originated from a human donor in good health.

The rearrangement joins TRBV30 to TRBJ1-6, with 7 bases lining up with TRBD1. The CDR3 length is 14 residues. The trim removed 3 bases at V and 5 bases at J, leaving 4 bases unmatched. Per germline, CDR1 GTSNPN and CDR2 SVGIG (reference sequence). This chain's CDR3 is CAWSRDSNNSPLHF. CDR3 sequence (DNA): TGTGCCTGGAGCCGGGACAGCAATAATTCACCCCTCCACTTT.

The chain employs TRBV2 and TRBJ2-7; 9 nucleotides align to TRBD2. The CDR3 totals 14 residues. Germline assignment: CDR1 SNHLY and CDR2 FYNNEI. V shed 0 bases, J shed 3 bases, and the junction held 0 bases outside the gene matches. CDR3 nucleotide sequence: TGTGCCAGCAGTGAAGCTAGCGGGAGCTACGAGCAGTACTTC. Translated: CASSEASGSYEQYF.

CDR3 bases: TGTGCCAGTAGTCCCCGATCGGGGGGAGATCACTATGGCTACACCTTC. Amino acids: CASSPRSGGDHYGYTF. The chain recombines TRBV19 with TRBJ1-2; D is perhaps TRBD1 (5 bases). Germline V gene sequence: CDR1 LNHDA, CDR2 SQIVND (reference sequence). V was shortened by 5 bases and J by 3 bases, with 19 bases between the two germline ends. The CDR3 totals 16 residues.

The CDR3 sequence is CASSLGADYEQYF. The CDR3 nucleotides are TGTGCCAGCAGCTTAGGGGCAGACTACGAGCAGTACTTC. This chain joins TRBV13 and TRBJ2-7; the D is unclear. The CDR3 has 13 amino acids. Germline CDR1 and CDR2: PRHDT and FYEKMQ (reference sequence). V was shortened by 0 bases and J by 3 bases, with 6 bases between the two germline ends.

This clone occurred once. The chain links TRBV28 to TRBJ2-7; 7 nucleotides line up with TRBD1. Looked up from germline, CDR1 is MDHEN and CDR2 is SYDVKM. Losses at the gene ends were 10 bases for V and 4 bases for J; bases not matched to a gene: 16. This CDR3 has 15 amino acids. CDR3 in DNA: TGTGCCACCCTAGAGGGTAGGACAGGAAATTACGAGCAGTACTTC. This encodes CATLEGRTGNYEQYF.

The genes are TRBV6-6 and TRBJ2-1, with 16 positions matching TRBD2. Germline values: CDR1 MNHNY, CDR2 SVGAGI (reference sequence). Germline trimming cut 0 bases from V and 10 bases from J; bases unmatched to any gene: 3. The CDR3 is 16 residues long. CDR3 bases: TGTGCCAGCAGTTACTCGGGACTAGCGGGAGGGAACGAGCAGTTCTTC. It translates to CASSYSGLAGGNEQFF.

This clone was seen a single time. V is TRBV28 and J is TRBJ2-7; tentative D call: TRBD1 (6 bases). From germline, CDR1 is MDHEN and CDR2 SYDVKM. The CDR3 loop spans 17 amino acids. V gave up 3 bases and J gave up 5 bases, with 23 bases separating them. CDR3 sequence (DNA): TGTGCCAGCAGTTTCGCCTCGTACAGGGACAAATTGAACGAGCAGTACTTC. This codes for CASSFASYRDKLNEQYF.

The chain employs TRBV27 and TRBJ2-3; 12 nucleotides line up with TRBD2. The CDR3 is 18 amino acids. J lost 1 base, V lost 2 bases, and 7 bases had no gene match. Germline lookup yields CDR1 MNHEY and CDR2 SMNVEV (reference sequence). The CDR3 DNA sequence: TGTGCCAGCAGTTTAAGACTAGCGGGAGTAGTAGGCACAGATACGCAGTATTTT. Protein product: CASSLRLAGVVGTDTQYF.

This chain connects TRBV10-1 to TRBJ2-5, with TRBD2 as a possible D gene (6 bases). With 4 bases removed from V and 11 bases from J, the gap between germline ends came to 17 bases. Germline V gives CDR1 WNHNN, CDR2 SYGVQD (reference sequence). This CDR3 is 13 amino acids long. DNA for the CDR3: TGCGCCAGCAGTGCCCCGAGACTAGGAGTACAGTACTTC. Protein: CASSAPRLGVQYF.

The V gene is TRBV4-2, the J gene TRBJ2-7; D might be TRBD2 (6 bases). Per the germline V gene, CDR1 is LGHNA and CDR2 is YNFKEQ. The CDR3 has 15 residues. V was clipped by 1 base and J by 6 bases, with 16 bases between them. CDR3 sequence: CASSQGSAGSSEQYF. The CDR3 DNA is TGTGCCAGCAGCCAAGGGTCGGCGGGATCGAGCGAGCAGTACTTC.